One sample yielded the 13 T cell receptor beta chains listed below, sequenced in a study of CD8+ T cells in alopecia areata. As for treatment: oral pan-JAK inhibitor, 5-10 mg twice daily. As the sequencing template, cDNA was produced by extracting RNA and reverse transcribing it. The data were produced by immunoSEQ multiplex PCR, yet TCRdb's version contains in-frame clones alone and is incomplete. The repertoire holds 190,000 or so clones, with around 60% as singletons. The source material was CD8+ T cells sorted from blood, sampled at week 24, from a patient treated with tofacitinib. These receptors originate from a human donor with alopecia areata.

Here the CDR3 reads CSVAETGVGQPQHF. The DNA for the CDR3 is TGCAGCGTTGCCGAAACAGGGGTGGGTCAGCCCCAGCATTTT. The chain uses TRBV29-1 and TRBJ1-5; 7 nucleotides line up with TRBD1. CDR3 size: 14 residues. The germline gives CDR1 SQVTM, CDR2 ANQGSEA. Unmatched junction bases numbered 9, after V lost 4 bases and J lost 6 bases.

The rearrangement uses TRBV5-6 and TRBJ2-4, with no clear D. CDR1 is SGHDT and CDR2 is YYEEEE in the germline V gene. With 4 bases removed from V and 6 bases from J, the gap between germline ends came to 11 bases. The CDR3 runs 13 residues. CDR3: CASSEDTLNIQYF. The CDR3 region has the DNA TGTGCCAGCAGCGAAGACACTCTAAACATTCAGTACTTC.

This chain links TRBV13 with TRBJ2-7; either TRBD1 or TRBD2 may supply D (6 bases each). Germline-derived CDR1 and CDR2 are PRHDT and FYEKMQ (reference sequence). CDR3 length: 16 amino acids. V was shortened by 5 bases and J by 2 bases, with 19 bases between the two germline ends. The CDR3 nucleotides are TGTGCCAGCAGCCGAACGGGGGCTTATACTACCTACGAGCAGTACTTC. It encodes CASSRTGAYTTYEQYF.

The CDR3 sequence: CASSSRDLGGYEQYF. The DNA for the CDR3 is TGTGCCAGCAGCAGCAGAGATCTCGGGGGCTACGAGCAGTACTTC. V gene TRBV4-2 combines with J gene TRBJ2-7, with TRBD2 as a possible D gene (6 bases). Trimming removed 5 bases at V and 3 bases at J, with 17 bases between. Germline V gene lookup returns CDR1 LGHNA and CDR2 YNFKEQ. CDR3 length equals 15 residues.

This clone was seen a handful of times. The chain employs TRBV7-9 and TRBJ1-1; no clear D. Germline-derived CDR1 and CDR2 are SEHNR and FQNEAQ (reference sequence). The CDR3 runs to 12 residues. The V end was cut by 2 bases, the J end by 6 bases, with 7 bases between. The CDR3 region is CASSLRVPEAFF. CDR3 nucleotides: TGTGCCAGCAGCTTAAGGGTCCCTGAAGCTTTCTTT.

CDR3 residues: CAWTVLGQETQYF. The CDR3, as DNA: TGTGCCTGGACTGTTCTAGGACAAGAGACCCAGTACTTC. This sequence joins TRBV30 and TRBJ2-5; D ambiguous. Deletions cut 4 bases from V and 2 bases from J, with 11 bases between. CDR1 GTSNPN and CDR2 SVGIG come from the germline V gene (reference sequence). The CDR3 has 13 amino acids.

In the case of this clone: This sample also contains other DNA sequences that code for the same CDR3. V gene TRBV29-1 combines with J gene TRBJ2-7; TRBD2 matches 7 bases. The CDR3 loop spans 13 amino acids. Unmatched junction bases numbered 5, after V lost 3 bases and J lost 3 bases. CDR1 SQVTM and CDR2 ANQGSEA come from the germline V gene. The CDR3, as DNA: TGCAGCGTTGAGGCGGGGGAGGACTACGAGCAGTACTTC. It specifies CSVEAGEDYEQYF.

Only a few counts were recorded for this clone. This chain joins TRBV15 and TRBJ2-1; 12 nucleotides match TRBD2. V shed 3 bases and J 9 bases; nucleotides not matched to a gene: 9. The CDR3 extends over 16 amino acids. CDR1 and CDR2 from the germline V gene are LNHNV and YYDKDF (reference sequence). CDR3 amino acids: CATSRDLAGGSSEQFF. In DNA form, the CDR3 reads TGTGCCACCAGCAGGGATCTAGCGGGGGGGAGCTCTGAGCAGTTCTTC. Full variable domain (remainder filled in from reference TRBV15 and TRBJ2-1): DAMVIQNPRYQVTQFGKPVTLSCSQTLNHNVMYWYQQKSSQAPKLLFHYYDKDFNNEADTPDNFQSRRPNTSFCFLDIRSPGLGDTAMYLCATSRDLAGGSSEQFFGPGTRLTVL.

The chain has TRBV29-1 and TRBJ1-2, with TRBD1 as a possible D gene (6 bases). V was clipped by 6 bases and J by 1 base, with 21 bases between them. Germline lookup yields CDR1 SQVTM and CDR2 ANQGSEA. This CDR3 comprises 16 residues. CDR3 protein: CSVSTQQGAFNYGYTF. The CDR3 DNA is TGCAGCGTCTCCACCCAACAGGGCGCATTTAACTATGGCTACACCTTC.

The chain couples TRBV6-5 to TRBJ2-1; D gene uncertain. This CDR3 spans 13 amino acids. Germline CDR1 MNHEY, CDR2 SVGAGI. Trimming removed 6 bases from V and 0 bases from J, with 6 bases in between. CDR3: CASSPGSYNEQFF. The CDR3 DNA reads TGTGCCAGCAGCCCCGGCTCCTACAATGAGCAGTTCTTC.

V and J are TRBV4-1 and TRBJ2-5; D is unclear. This CDR3 region has 13 residues. The germline gives CDR1 MGHRA, CDR2 YSYEKL. The V end was cut by 0 bases, the J end by 7 bases, with 9 bases between. CDR3 nucleotide sequence: TGCGCCAGCAGCCAAGAATCGTACGGGACCCAGTACTTC. Translating it yields CASSQESYGTQYF.

V is TRBV30 and J is TRBJ2-3; D might be TRBD2 (5 bases). Germline loops: CDR1 GTSNPN, CDR2 SVGIG (reference sequence). The length of the CDR3 is 14 residues. V lost 2 bases, J lost 0 bases, and 9 bases lay in between. The DNA for the CDR3 is TGTGCCTGGAGTCTAGCTGTTAGCACAGATACGCAGTATTTT. Amino acid sequence: CAWSLAVSTDTQYF.

The chain recombines TRBV14 with TRBJ2-3; 9 positions match TRBD2. Germline V gene lookup returns CDR1 SGHDN and CDR2 FVKESK. The CDR3 has 18 residues. V was pared by 0 bases and J by 6 bases, with 13 bases of the junction left unmatched. This chain's CDR3 is CASSQEEVRRGGVDTQYF. Written as DNA, the CDR3 is TGTGCCAGCAGCCAAGAAGAAGTTAGGCGGGGGGGCGTGGATACGCAGTATTTT.